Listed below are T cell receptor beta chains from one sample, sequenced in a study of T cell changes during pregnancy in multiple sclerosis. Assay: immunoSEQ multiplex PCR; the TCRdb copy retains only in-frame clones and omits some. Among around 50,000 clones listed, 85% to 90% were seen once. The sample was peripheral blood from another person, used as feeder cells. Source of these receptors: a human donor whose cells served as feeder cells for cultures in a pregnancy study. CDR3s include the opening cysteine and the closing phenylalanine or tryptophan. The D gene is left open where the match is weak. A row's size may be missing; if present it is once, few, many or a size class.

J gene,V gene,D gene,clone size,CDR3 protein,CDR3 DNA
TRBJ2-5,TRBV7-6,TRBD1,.,CASSLAPSFGTVIETQYF,TGTGCCAGCAGCTTAGCCCCCTCCTTCGGGACAGTAATCGAGACCCAGTACTTC
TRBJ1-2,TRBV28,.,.,CASSPRGEGHYGYTF,TGTGCCAGCAGTCCGCGCGGTGAGGGCCACTATGGCTACACCTTC
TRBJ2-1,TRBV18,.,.,CASSGLRGKFF,TGTGCCAGCTCAGGTTTGCGGGGCAAGTTCTTC
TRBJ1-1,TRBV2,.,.,CASLVQSMTEAFF,TGTGCCAGCTTAGTACAGTCGATGACTGAAGCTTTCTTT
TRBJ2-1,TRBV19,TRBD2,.,CASSPGLENEQFF,TGTGCCAGTAGCCCGGGACTAGAGAATGAGCAGTTCTTC
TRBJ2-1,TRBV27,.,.,CASILSGASSYNEQFF,TGTGCCAGCATACTAAGTGGGGCCAGCTCCTACAATGAGCAGTTCTTC
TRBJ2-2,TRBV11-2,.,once,CASSLDGLGTGELFF,TGTGCCAGCAGCTTAGACGGTCTGGGCACCGGGGAGCTGTTTTTT
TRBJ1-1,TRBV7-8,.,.,CASSSEINTEAFF,TGTGCCAGCAGCTCCGAAATAAACACTGAAGCTTTCTTT
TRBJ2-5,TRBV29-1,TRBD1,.,CSVAKGQGSETQYF,TGCAGCGTTGCCAAGGGACAGGGGTCAGAGACCCAGTACTTC
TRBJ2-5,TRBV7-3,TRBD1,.,CASSLGQGRQETQYF,TGTGCCAGCAGCTTGGGACAGGGGAGGCAAGAGACCCAGTACTTC
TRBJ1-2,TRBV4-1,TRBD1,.,CASSQQPGQGYGYTF,TGCGCCAGCAGCCAACAACCTGGACAGGGCTATGGCTACACCTTC
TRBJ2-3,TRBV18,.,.,CASSPAAITDTQYF,TGTGCCAGCTCCCCAGCGGCGATCACAGATACGCAGTATTTT
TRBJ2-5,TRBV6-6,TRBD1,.,CASSGGTGFQETQYF,TGTGCCAGCAGTGGGGGGACAGGCTTTCAAGAGACCCAGTACTTC
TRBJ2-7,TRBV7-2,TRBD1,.,CASSPGQGAYEQYF,TGTGCCAGCAGCCCGGGACAGGGGGCCTACGAGCAGTACTTC
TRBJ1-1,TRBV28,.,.,CATREGDTEAFF,TGTGCCACCAGGGAGGGGGACACTGAAGCTTTCTTT
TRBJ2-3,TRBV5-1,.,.,CASSFAGLPATDTQYF,TGCGCCAGCAGCTTTGCCGGGCTCCCCGCCACAGATACGCAGTATTTT
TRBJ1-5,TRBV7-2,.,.,CASSLAVGVSNQPQHF,TGTGCCAGCAGCTTAGCGGTTGGGGTTTCCAATCAGCCCCAGCATTTT
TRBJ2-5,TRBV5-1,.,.,CASSGRDRQETQYF,TGCGCCAGCAGCGGGAGGGACAGACAAGAGACCCAGTACTTC
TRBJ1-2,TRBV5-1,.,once,CASSLAEGGYYGYTF,TGCGCCAGCAGCTTGGCCGAAGGTGGGTACTATGGCTACACCTTC
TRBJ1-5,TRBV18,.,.,CASSPPRGRGGSNQPQHF,TGTGCCAGCTCACCACCGAGGGGCAGGGGAGGCAGCAATCAGCCCCAGCATTTT
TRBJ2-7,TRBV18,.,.,CASSPVDGSYEQYF,TGTGCCAGCTCACCAGTGGACGGCTCCTACGAGCAGTACTTC
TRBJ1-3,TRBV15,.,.,CATSTDSSSGNTIYF,TGTGCCACCAGCACGGACAGCAGCTCTGGAAACACCATATATTTT
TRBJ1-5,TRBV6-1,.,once,CASSTRTRSNQPQHF,TGTGCCAGCAGTACTCGGACGCGGAGCAATCAGCCCCAGCATTTT
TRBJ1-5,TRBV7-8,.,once,CASSVGNNQPQHF,TGTGCCAGCAGCGTAGGGAACAATCAGCCCCAGCATTTT
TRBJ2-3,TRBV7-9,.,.,CASSSQATPSTDTQYF,TGTGCCAGCAGCTCCCAGGCTACACCTAGCACAGATACGCAGTATTTT
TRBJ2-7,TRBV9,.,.,CASSVGGTVHYEQYF,TGTGCCAGCAGCGTAGGCGGGACCGTACACTACGAGCAGTACTTC
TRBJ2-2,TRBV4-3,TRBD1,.,CASSRFGQGTNTGELFF,TGCGCCAGCAGCCGATTTGGACAGGGGACTAACACCGGGGAGCTGTTTTTT
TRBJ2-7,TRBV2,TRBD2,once,CASSESGASSYEQYF,TGTGCCAGCAGTGAAAGCGGGGCGAGCTCCTACGAGCAGTACTTC
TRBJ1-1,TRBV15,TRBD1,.,CATRGQDTEAFF,TGTGCCACCAGAGGACAGGACACTGAAGCTTTCTTT
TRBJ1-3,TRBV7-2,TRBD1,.,CASSLAGQGTGNTIYF,TGTGCCAGCAGCTTAGCTGGACAGGGCACGGGAAACACCATATATTTT
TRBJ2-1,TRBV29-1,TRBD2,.,CSVEDFRGGRDEQFF,TGCAGCGTTGAAGATTTCCGGGGGGGCCGGGATGAGCAGTTCTTC
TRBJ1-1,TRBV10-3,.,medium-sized,CAISEPPLSLRAFF,TGTGCCATCAGTGAGCCCCCCCTTTCTCTAAGAGCTTTCTTT
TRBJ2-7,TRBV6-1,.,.,CASSESSLYEQYF,TGTGCCAGCAGTGAAAGCAGTCTCTACGAGCAGTACTTC
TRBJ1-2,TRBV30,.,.,CASGGWGMESGYTF,TGTGCCTCGGGAGGGTGGGGGATGGAGAGTGGCTACACCTTC
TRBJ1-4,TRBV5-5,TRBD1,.,CASSFTGAGDEKLFF,TGTGCCAGCAGCTTTACAGGGGCTGGGGATGAAAAACTGTTTTTT
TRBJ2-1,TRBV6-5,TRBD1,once,CASSYSIGTGLFF,TGTGCCAGCAGTTATTCCATAGGGACAGGCCTGTTCTTC
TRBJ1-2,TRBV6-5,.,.,CASSSPSGGRDGYTF,TGTGCCAGCAGTAGTCCCAGTGGAGGACGGGATGGCTACACCTTC
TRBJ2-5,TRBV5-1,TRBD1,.,CASSLAVGQGLETQYF,TGCGCCAGCAGCTTGGCGGTGGGACAGGGATTGGAGACCCAGTACTTC
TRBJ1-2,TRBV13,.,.,CASSTRRANYGYTF,TGTGCCAGCAGCACCCGCCGGGCTAACTATGGCTACACCTTC
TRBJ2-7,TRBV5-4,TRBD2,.,CASSLAWGTGGTYEQYF,TGTGCCAGCAGCTTGGCCTGGGGCACGGGGGGAACCTACGAGCAGTACTTC
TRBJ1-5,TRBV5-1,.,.,CASSLEGDSNQPQHF,TGCGCCAGCAGCTTGGAAGGGGATAGCAATCAGCCCCAGCATTTT
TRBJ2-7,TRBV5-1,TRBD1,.,CASRIGTGSIEQYF,TGCGCCAGCAGGATCGGGACAGGTTCGATAGAGCAGTACTTC
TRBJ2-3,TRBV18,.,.,CASSARSTDTQYF,TGTGCCAGCTCAGCCCGGAGCACAGATACGCAGTATTTT
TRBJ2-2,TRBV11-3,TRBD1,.,CASSFPGQGANTGELFF,TGTGCCAGCAGCTTCCCGGGACAGGGGGCTAACACCGGGGAGCTGTTTTTT
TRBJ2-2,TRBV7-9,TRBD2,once,CASSLIWEGTGELFF,TGTGCCAGCAGCCTCATTTGGGAGGGGACCGGGGAGCTGTTTTTT
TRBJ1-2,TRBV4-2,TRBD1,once,CASSQNRGWGYTF,TGTGCCAGCAGCCAAAACAGGGGATGGGGCTACACCTTC
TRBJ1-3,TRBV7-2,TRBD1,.,CASSYRTGSGNTIYF,TGTGCCAGCAGCTACCGGACAGGGTCTGGAAACACCATATATTTT
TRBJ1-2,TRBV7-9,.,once,CASSLEQSPYGYTF,TGTGCCAGCAGCTTAGAACAGTCCCCCTATGGCTACACCTTC
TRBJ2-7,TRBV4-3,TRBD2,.,CASSQGGGSSYEQYF,TGCGCCAGCAGCCAAGGGGGGGGATCCTCCTACGAGCAGTACTTC
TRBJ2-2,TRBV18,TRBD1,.,CASSRNWVPGGTGELFF,TGTGCCAGCTCACGGAACTGGGTTCCAGGGGGCACCGGGGAGCTGTTTTTT
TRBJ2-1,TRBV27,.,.,CASSMFRGGEQFF,TGTGCCAGCTCTATGTTTCGGGGCGGTGAGCAGTTCTTC
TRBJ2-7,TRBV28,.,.,CASSLSAQGDDEQYF,TGTGCCAGCAGTTTAAGCGCACAGGGTGACGACGAGCAGTACTTC
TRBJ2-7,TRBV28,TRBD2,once,CASTRGGTSYEQYF,TGTGCCAGCACCCGGGGGGGCACTTCCTACGAGCAGTACTTC